This T cell receptor (beta chain) stems from a study of T cell changes during pregnancy in multiple sclerosis. Profiled with immunoSEQ multiplex PCR; TCRdb holds only in-frame clones, not every one. The table records 40,000 to 60,000 clones, about nine tenths of them present only once. Germline V gene sequence: CDR1 SGDLS, CDR2 YYNGEE. The V gene lost 0 bases and the J gene lost 3 bases, with 14 bases spanning the gap. The CDR3 is 16 amino acids. The sequences come from peripheral blood, collected in the first trimester of pregnancy. The TCR originated in a female donor in good health, enrolled as a control in a pregnancy study. The chain links TRBV9 to TRBJ2-3, with D possibly matching TRBD2 (6 bases). CDR3 coding DNA: TGTGCCAGCAGCGTAGCTTTTCGGGGGATGACAGATACGCAGTATTTT. Protein: CASSVAFRGMTDTQYF.